A single sample is the source of the 25 T cell receptor delta chains below, sequenced in a study of Vδ1+ human thymocytes. Study-wide findings and caveats: Thymic TRG and TRD repertoires appeared highly polyclonal, with Gaussian CDR3 length distributions.

Their recognized antigens are unknown. Extracted RNA was reverse transcribed into cDNA. Pooled V-gene forward primers with one constant-region reverse primer generated the CDR3 amplicons by multiplex PCR. TCRdb applied CATT to the multiplex PCR reads for clone calling. This table has 20,000 to 25,000 delta-chain clones, 6.5% to 10% appearing once. Sequences were obtained from Vdelta1+ gamma-delta thymocytes from the thymus. Documented subset: FACS-sorted CD3+ TCRalphabeta- TCRVdelta1+ TCRVdelta2- thymocytes. Receptors originate from a child under two years old who had congenital heart surgery.

The chain links TRDV1 to TRDJ1; D call uncertain. CDR3 length equals 15 residues. The germline gives CDR1 TSWWSYY, CDR2 QGS. Trimming left V 5 bases short and J 4 bases short, with 17 bases between. CDR3: CALGTHRRLFDKLIF. The CDR3 nucleotides are TGTGCTCTTGGGACCCATAGACGCTTGTTCGATAAACTCATCTTT.

This chain connects TRDV1 to TRDJ1; weak D call: TRDD3 (7 bases). No J gene was available from TCRdb, and it was assigned here by a germline match of the DNA. The germline CDR1 and CDR2 sequences are TSWWSYY and QGS. CDR3 length: 21 residues. The ends were cut back, 4 bases at V and 0 bases at J, with 30 bases in the middle. The CDR3 is CALGAKPSPYWGILYTDKLIF. DNA of the CDR3: TGTGCTCTTGGGGCAAAGCCTTCCCCGTACTGGGGAATCTTGTACACCGATAAACTCATCTTT.

With the J gene uncalled, the V gene is TRDV1; TRDD3 is the table's D call and was not checked against the DNA. The CDR3 is made up of 17 amino acids. Germline V gives CDR1 TSWWSYY, CDR2 QGS. DNA for the CDR3: TGTGCTCTTGGGGAAAAGACTCATATACGGGGGATACGCAGGCTCATCTTT. Its translation is CALGEKTHIRGIRRLIF.

Details on this clone: A read error may account for a junction end that differs from germline. The chain links TRDV2 to TRDJ3, with 10 bases identical to TRDD3. This CDR3 is 20 amino acids long. Germline V gives CDR1 GEAIGNYY, CDR2 EKD. Here the CDR3 reads CACDKYWGIPCSWDARQMFF. In DNA form, the CDR3 reads TGTGCCTGTGACAAGTACTGGGGGATTCCCTGCTCCTGGGACGCCCGACAGATGTTTTTC.

By share of the sample, this clone is medium-sized. This rearrangement joins TRDV2 to TRDJ1, with TRDD3 matching over 7 bases. V dropped 2 bases and J dropped 1; count of bases not matched to a gene: 12. Germline V lookup: CDR1 GEAIGNYY, CDR2 EKD. There are 17 residues in the CDR3. Here the CDR3 DNA reads TGTGCCTGTGACAAATACTGGGGCCCCGAGACCACCGATAAACTCATCTTT. Its protein is CACDKYWGPETTDKLIF.

There are a few counts of this clone. The gene calls are TRDV1 and TRDJ2; 8 bases are shared with TRDD3. Germline V gene lookup returns CDR1 TSWWSYY and CDR2 QGS. The trim removed 2 bases at V and 0 bases at J, leaving 20 bases unmatched. The CDR3 is 22 residues long. This chain's CDR3 is CALGESARRSGGPNALTAQLFF. CDR3 sequence (DNA): TGTGCTCTTGGGGAAAGCGCGAGAAGGTCTGGGGGACCTAACGCTTTGACAGCACAACTCTTCTTT.

This chain joins TRDV1 and TRDJ1; 9 nucleotides match TRDD2. V dropped 4 bases and J dropped 0; count of bases not matched to a gene: 21. This CDR3 comprises 21 residues. Germline V gives CDR1 TSWWSYY, CDR2 QGS. CDR3 DNA sequence: TGTGCTCTTGGGGCCCGGCCTTCCTACAGGGGGGAGTGCCATTACACCGATAAACTCATCTTT. It specifies CALGARPSYRGECHYTDKLIF.

This clone showed up just a few times. The chain recombines TRDV1 with TRDJ1; D not resolved. Germline-derived CDR1 and CDR2 are TSWWSYY and QGS. The CDR3 runs 15 residues. Trimming left V 1 base short and J 8 bases short, with 17 bases between. In DNA form, the CDR3 reads TGTGCTCTTGGGGAACCGATTCCCGCTACCTCCAAACTCATCTTT. Its protein is CALGEPIPATSKLIF.

This clone was seen more than once but under ten times. The J gene is TRDJ1, the V gene TRDV1; a weak D match, TRDD2 (5 bases). Germline V lookup: CDR1 TSWWSYY, CDR2 QGS. This CDR3 region has 18 residues. Between the trimmed V and J ends, which lost 2 bases and 0 bases, there was a span of 19 bases. CDR3 amino acids: CALGETLSFVEYTDKLIF. CDR3 in DNA: TGTGCTCTTGGGGAAACCCTTTCCTTCGTGGAGTACACCGATAAACTCATCTTT.

The chain joins TRDV1 to TRDJ1; D uncertain. The J gene, absent from TCRdb, was called here by matching the DNA to germline. Germline CDR1 reads TSWWSYY; CDR2 reads QGS. The CDR3 runs 22 residues. Trimming took off 9 bases at V and 2 bases at J, with 40 bases between the two ends. The CDR3 sequence is CALGPKRQPQAAVRRGTDKLIF. CDR3 in DNA: TGTGCTCTCGGCCCTAAGAGGCAGCCCCAAGCGGCGGTTAGGAGAGGGACCGATAAACTCATCTTT.

This clone was seen more than once but under ten times. The chain carries TRDV1 and TRDJ1; 8 bases line up with TRDD3. Looked up from germline, CDR1 is TSWWSYY and CDR2 is QGS. This CDR3 contains 16 residues. V lost 6 bases to trimming and J lost 0 bases; unmatched junction nucleotides: 9. CDR3 coding DNA: TGTGCTCTTGGAGGCCTGGGGGACGCCTACACCGATAAACTCATCTTT. Its translation: CALGGLGDAYTDKLIF.

A few counts support this clone. The V gene is TRDV1, the J gene TRDJ1; D not resolved. Trimming removed 0 bases from V and 0 bases from J, with 14 bases in between. Per germline, CDR1 TSWWSYY and CDR2 QGS. The CDR3 length is 17 residues. This CDR3 reads CALGELGPMEDTDKLIF. CDR3 sequence (DNA): TGTGCTCTTGGGGAACTTGGACCTATGGAGGACACCGATAAACTCATCTTT.

The chain employs TRDV1 and TRDJ1; a weak D match, TRDD3 (5 bases). The germline CDR1 and CDR2 sequences are TSWWSYY and QGS. This CDR3 region has 14 residues. The V and J ends lost 4 bases and 0 bases respectively, with 9 bases between them. CDR3 DNA sequence: TGTGCTCTTGGGGGATACAAGTACACCGATAAACTCATCTTT. It specifies CALGGYKYTDKLIF.

The chain employs TRDV1 and TRDJ1; D is unresolved. Trimming pared 4 bases from V and 4 bases from J, leaving 13 bases between. From germline, CDR1 is TSWWSYY and CDR2 QGS. This CDR3 spans 14 amino acids. CDR3 amino acids: CALGAYSPLDKLIF. The CDR3 DNA follows: TGTGCTCTTGGGGCTTACTCCCCTCTCGATAAACTCATCTTT.

This clone was seen just once. Given a much more abundant clone one base away, this may be a read error. Without a V gene call, the J gene is given as TRDJ1. The CDR3 loop spans 16 amino acids. In DNA, the CDR3 is TGTGCCTGTGACCCTCGTGGAGACATGAGAGGTCCGGGACTCATCTTT. Translating it yields CACDPRGDMRGPGLIF.

The chain employs TRDV1 and TRDJ1; no reliable D call. The V end lost 3 bases, the J end lost 3 bases, and 23 bases lay between the germline ends. Germline assignment: CDR1 TSWWSYY and CDR2 QGS. The CDR3 extends over 18 amino acids. CDR3 sequence (DNA): TGTGCTCTTGGGGAGTTTTACAGGAGCCGCCCTAAACCCGATAAACTCATCTTT. Residues: CALGEFYRSRPKPDKLIF.

Regarding this clone: Germline is not matched at one junction end, which may reflect a read error. The chain carries TRDV2 and TRDJ1; maybe TRDD3 (6 bases). Germline CDR1 is GEAIGNYY and CDR2 is EKD. The CDR3 totals 16 residues. This CDR3 reads CARDTVRGTSEDKLIF. The CDR3 DNA sequence: TGTGCCCGTGACACCGTCCGGGGGACCTCAGAGGATAAACTCATCTTT.

This clone ranks as medium-sized. The chain uses TRDV2 and TRDJ1; no firm D call. Germline V gives CDR1 GEAIGNYY, CDR2 EKD. This CDR3 contains 13 residues. The germline V and J ends were trimmed by 3 bases and 1 base, with 8 bases remaining between them. Here the CDR3 DNA reads TGTGCCTGTGACCCTTGTAGCACCGATAAACTCATCTTT. Its protein is CACDPCSTDKLIF.

This clone was counted between two and nine times. The genes are TRDV1 and TRDJ1, with 13 positions matching TRDD3. CDR1 and CDR2 from the germline V gene are TSWWSYY and QGS. This CDR3 contains 22 residues. J was trimmed by 5 bases and V by 2 bases; bases with no gene match: 23. CDR3 sequence: CALGERVSYDWGIRGDKDKLIF. CDR3 coding DNA: TGTGCTCTTGGGGAAAGGGTTTCCTACGACTGGGGGATACGCGGAGATAAAGATAAACTCATCTTT.

This clone was counted between two and nine times. This chain uses TRDV1 with TRDJ2, with D perhaps matching TRDD3 (6 bases). The CDR3 extends over 19 amino acids. From germline, CDR1 is TSWWSYY and CDR2 QGS. Trimming removed 0 bases at V and 0 bases at J, with 17 bases between. CDR3 amino acids: CALGELGGGFSSLTAQLFF. Here the CDR3 DNA reads TGTGCTCTTGGGGAACTAGGTGGGGGCTTCAGTTCTTTGACAGCACAACTCTTCTTT.

This chain connects TRDV1 to TRDJ1; 11 nucleotides match TRDD3. In germline, CDR1 is TSWWSYY, CDR2 QGS. V lost 5 bases to trimming and J lost 0 bases; unmatched junction nucleotides: 26. CDR3 length: 23 residues. In DNA form, the CDR3 reads TGTGCTCTTGGGTTTCGAGGTGTCTACTGGGGGATAATATACACCCTATACACCGATAAACTCATCTTT. Translation gives CALGFRGVYWGIIYTLYTDKLIF.

This clone came up a few times. Compared with germline, one end of the junction differs, possibly owing to a read error. The rearrangement uses TRDV1 and TRDJ1; 9 bases are a match to TRDD3. The length of the CDR3 is 21 residues. The germline gives CDR1 TSWWSYY, CDR2 QGS. The CDR3 DNA reads as TGTGCTCTTGGGGAAATGAGTTCCGGGGTTATACTGGGGGACCACACCGATAAACTCACCTTT. This gives the protein CALGEMSSGVILGDHTDKLTF.

The chain has TRDV2 and TRDJ1; 8 bases fit TRDD3. CDR3 length: 16 amino acids. V trimming: 3 bases; J trimming: 1 base; junction bases outside the gene matches: 9. Per germline, CDR1 GEAIGNYY and CDR2 EKD. The CDR3: CACDLPYWGSTDKLIF. The CDR3 bases are TGTGCCTGTGACCTCCCGTACTGGGGGTCCACCGATAAACTCATCTTT.

The chain employs TRDV1 and TRDJ1; D remains unclear. This CDR3 has 21 residues. V was cut by 1 base and J by 0 bases, with 27 bases left in between. Germline V gene data show CDR1 as TSWWSYY and CDR2 as QGS. The CDR3 bases are TGTGCTCTTGGGGAACGCTTCGATAGGGTACTTAATACCCACTACACCGATAAACTCATCTTT. This encodes CALGERFDRVLNTHYTDKLIF.

This chain connects TRDV1 to TRDJ1; D perhaps matches TRDD2 (5 bases). The CDR3 is 15 amino acids. Germline V gene data show CDR1 as TSWWSYY and CDR2 as QGS. The V and J ends lost 3 bases and 1 base respectively, with 12 bases between them. The CDR3, as DNA: TGTGCTCTTGGGGACCGCCTTCATTGCACCGATAAACTCATCTTT. It is translated as CALGDRLHCTDKLIF.